The TCR beta chain described here comes from a study of T cells after posttransplantation cyclophosphamide. Sampled 1 year posttransplant, controls received myeloablative marrow transplants, methotrexate and a calcineurin inhibitor. CDR3 length: 16 amino acids. Trimming cost V 3 bases and J 0 bases, with 13 bases left between them. Germline loops: CDR1 SGHTA, CDR2 FQGNSA. As for this clone: Its specificity is not known.

Measured with immunoSEQ multiplex PCR; TCRdb has only the in-frame clones, and not every one. The sample yields 9,000 to 10,000 clones, approximately 87% seen once. Notes on the study in general: Blood and skin or GI T cell repertoires showed limited TRB overlap. Recipient CMV seropositivity and CMV reactivation strongly tracked TRB clonality. Later blood repertoires were often dominated by clones from the donor CD8+ memory compartment.

The chain has TRBV7-2 and TRBJ2-3; TRBD2 might be the D (6 bases). This receptor was obtained from a young adult male patient who received an allogeneic stem cell transplant from an unrelated donor, was CMV-positive, and had no GVHD. Some T cells may originate from the graft donor. Source: PBMCs, taken after an allogeneic stem cell transplant with a calcineurin inhibitor and methotrexate. The CDR3 DNA reads as TGTGCCAGCAGCTTTTTGACTAGGACTAGCACAGATACGCAGTATTTT. Its protein is CASSFLTRTSTDTQYF.